The 21 T cell receptor beta chains below come from one sample, sequenced in a study of blood T cell repertoires in COVID-19. Sequenced by immunoSEQ multiplex PCR; TCRdb stores in-frame clones only, minus some. The data show hundreds of thousands of clones, approximately 88% seen once. Sequenced: PBMCs or T cells enriched from blood (not recorded which). The origin of the receptors is a woman between 35 and 50 years old who had recovered from COVID-19.

This chain joins TRBV12-3 or TRBV12-4 and TRBJ1-2; D uncertain. The CDR3 is 13 amino acids. Trimming pared 2 bases from V and 4 bases from J, leaving 8 bases between. The CDR3 sequence is CASSLTSFYGYTF. CDR3 nucleotide sequence: TGTGCCAGCAGTTTAACATCCTTCTATGGCTACACCTTC.

J is TRBJ2-1 and V is TRBV7-3, with 9 bases fitting TRBD1. The CDR3 consists of 17 residues. CDR1 and CDR2 from the germline V gene are SGHTA and FQGTGA. V shed 6 bases and J 4 bases; nucleotides not matched to a gene: 13. The CDR3: CASSFRGDRVEYNEQFF. DNA for the CDR3: TGTGCCAGCAGTTTTCGAGGGGACAGGGTTGAATACAATGAGCAGTTCTTC.

V is TRBV6-2 or TRBV6-3 and J is TRBJ2-6; maybe TRBD1 (6 bases). The CDR3 sequence is 18 residues long. V lost 2 bases and J 0 bases, leaving 14 bases between the germline ends. CDR1 MNHEY and CDR2 SVGEGT come from the germline V gene. The CDR3 sequence is CASSYGRGGSSGANVLTF. DNA for the CDR3: TGTGCCAGCAGTTACGGGAGAGGGGGTAGCTCTGGGGCCAACGTCCTGACTTTC.

The J gene is TRBJ1-1, the V gene TRBV7-9; D may be TRBD1 (5 bases). CDR3 size: 15 residues. From germline, CDR1 is SEHNR and CDR2 FQNEAQ (reference sequence). Deletions cut 3 bases from V and 1 base from J, with 12 bases between. The CDR3 here is CASSFMATGNTEAFF. CDR3 in DNA: TGTGCCAGCAGCTTCATGGCAACAGGGAACACTGAAGCTTTCTTT.

As DNA, the CDR3 is TGTGCCAGCAGCTTAGGGCGACAGCAAGAGACCCAGTACTTC. As protein: CASSLGRQQETQYF. The rearrangement joins TRBV7-2 to TRBJ2-5; possibly TRBD1 for D (5 bases). V dropped 1 base and J dropped 2 bases, with 8 bases sitting between them. Germline assignment: CDR1 SGHTA and CDR2 FQGNSA. The CDR3 loop spans 14 amino acids.

The CDR3 sequence is CASSVGTGRGVYGYTF. CDR3 coding DNA: TGTGCCAGCAGTGTGGGGACAGGGCGTGGAGTATATGGCTACACCTTC. The chain links TRBV6-1 to TRBJ1-2; the match to TRBD1 covers 9 bases. Per the germline V gene, CDR1 is MNHNS and CDR2 is SASEGT. The CDR3 runs to 16 residues. Germline trimming cut 4 bases from V and 5 bases from J; bases unmatched to any gene: 11.

J is TRBJ2-7 and V is TRBV27; 12 bases are a match to TRBD2. CDR1 MNHEY and CDR2 SMNVEV come from the germline V gene (reference sequence). V lost 7 bases, J lost 1 base, and 11 bases stayed unmatched. There are 17 residues in the CDR3. The CDR3 sequence is CASISTSGRKGSYEQYF. DNA of the CDR3: TGTGCCAGCATTTCGACTAGCGGGAGAAAGGGATCCTACGAGCAGTACTTC.

The chain uses TRBV19 and TRBJ2-7, with 8 bases identical to TRBD1. The V gene end was trimmed by 1 base and the J gene end by 4 bases; junction bases not matched to a gene: 6. Germline values: CDR1 LNHDA, CDR2 SQIVND (reference sequence). The CDR3 length is 15 residues. CDR3 in amino acids: CASSIARTGIYEQYF. DNA for the CDR3: TGTGCCAGTAGTATAGCCCGGACAGGGATATACGAGCAGTACTTC.

The rearrangement links TRBV2 to TRBJ2-3, with 7 bases identical to TRBD1. The CDR3 length is 15 residues. From germline, CDR1 is SNHLY and CDR2 FYNNEI. V shed 1 base, J shed 2 bases, and the junction held 3 bases outside the gene matches. This CDR3 reads CASSEEGTDTDTQYF. The CDR3 DNA reads TGTGCCAGCAGTGAAGAGGGGACAGACACAGATACGCAGTATTTT.

This clone was seen a handful of times. V gene TRBV5-1 combines with J gene TRBJ1-5; tentative D call: TRBD1 (5 bases). Germline V gene lookup returns CDR1 SGHRS and CDR2 YFSETQ. V lost 2 bases and J lost 5, with 11 bases in between. The CDR3 loop spans 14 amino acids. CDR3 sequence: CASSFAGGDQPQHF. The CDR3 DNA is TGCGCCAGCAGCTTCGCGGGGGGAGATCAGCCCCAGCATTTT.

This clone was counted once. The V and J genes are TRBV7-9 and TRBJ2-3; 9 nucleotides align to TRBD2. CDR1 and CDR2 from the germline V gene are SEHNR and FQNEAQ (reference sequence). Trimming cost V 8 bases and J 0 bases; bases outside gene matches: 9. This CDR3 contains 16 residues. DNA for the CDR3: TGTGCCAGCTTCAAACTAGCGGGCTCCAGCACAGATACGCAGTATTTT. This encodes CASFKLAGSSTDTQYF. The full variable domain, rest sourced from reference TRBV7-9 and TRBJ2-3, is DTGVSQNPRHKITKRGQNVTFRCDPISEHNRLYWYRQTLGQGPEFLTYFQNEAQLEKSRLLSDRFSAERPKGSFSTLEIQRTEQGDSAMYLCASFKLAGSSTDTQYFGPGTRLTVL.

The rearrangement uses TRBV7-2 and TRBJ2-1; TRBD2 agrees at 9 bases. V shed 5 bases, J shed 6 bases, and the junction held 17 bases outside the gene matches. Per germline, CDR1 SGHTA and CDR2 FQGNSA. There are 18 residues in the CDR3. The CDR3 loop reads CASSHHNSGSWGGNEQFF. The CDR3 DNA is TGTGCCAGCAGCCATCACAATAGCGGGAGTTGGGGTGGCAATGAGCAGTTCTTC.

This sequence joins TRBV18 and TRBJ1-2, with TRBD1 matching 10 bases. The germline V gene encodes CDR1 KGHSH and CDR2 LQKENI. V lost 5 bases and J lost 8; bases outside the gene matches: 5. The CDR3 sequence is 13 residues long. The CDR3 DNA reads as TGTGCCAGCTCAGCTGACAGGGGGCTGGGCTACACCTTC. The encoded protein is CASSADRGLGYTF.

The chain employs TRBV29-1 and TRBJ2-7, with D hard to call. The CDR3 is 12 amino acids. V was pared by 2 bases and J by 5 bases, with 10 bases between. CDR1 and CDR2 (germline): SQVTM, ANQGSEA. The CDR3 region is CSVESKPHEQYF. The CDR3 nucleotides read TGCAGCGTTGAAAGTAAGCCCCACGAGCAGTACTTC.

Only one count was recorded for this clone. The genes are TRBV28 and TRBJ1-5; D uncertain. CDR1 and CDR2 from the germline V gene are MDHEN and SYDVKM. This CDR3 contains 13 residues. V was clipped by 6 bases and J by 2 bases, with 8 bases between them. The CDR3 is CASRSSGNQPQHF. CDR3 nucleotides: TGTGCCAGCAGGTCCTCAGGCAATCAGCCCCAGCATTTT. Variable domain in full (rest from reference TRBV28 and TRBJ1-5): DVKVTQSSRYLVKRTGEKVFLECVQDMDHENMFWYRQDPGLGLRLIYFSYDVKMKEKGDIPEGYSVSREKKERFSLILESASTNQTSMYLCASRSSGNQPQHFGDGTRLSIL.

This clone came up once. V usage is TRBV6-5 and J usage is TRBJ2-7; unclear D gene. The CDR3 contains 14 residues. V dropped 0 bases and J dropped 2 bases, with 8 bases sitting between them. CDR1 is MNHEY, CDR2 SVGAGI, per germline. CDR3 DNA sequence: TGTGCCAGCAGTTACTCGTCACTTACCTACGAGCAGTACTTC. Its translation: CASSYSSLTYEQYF.

V and J are TRBV5-6 and TRBJ1-3, with D perhaps TRBD1 (5 bases). CDR3 size: 16 residues. Germline assignment: CDR1 SGHDT and CDR2 YYEEEE. V shed 1 base and J shed 0 bases, with 11 bases lying between them. The CDR3, as DNA: TGTGCCAGCAGCTTGTTTCAGGGCAGCTCTGGAAACACCATATATTTT. As protein: CASSLFQGSSGNTIYF. Full variable domain (outside the CDR3, taken from reference TRBV5-6 and TRBJ1-3): DAGVTQSPTHLIKTRGQQVTLRCSPKSGHDTVSWYQQALGQGPQFIFQYYEEEERQRGNFPDRFSGHQFPNYSSELNVNALLLGDSALYLCASSLFQGSSGNTIYFGEGSWLTVV.

The chain employs TRBV7-2 and TRBJ1-4; D is undetermined. The CDR3 covers 15 residues. The V gene's germline CDR1 is SGHTA and CDR2 FQGNSA. The ends were cut back, 4 bases at V and 0 bases at J, with 9 bases in the middle. CDR3 region: CASSSTGATNEKLFF. CDR3 nucleotide sequence: TGTGCCAGCAGCTCGACTGGAGCAACTAATGAAAAACTGTTTTTT. The variable domain in full, completed from reference TRBV7-2 and TRBJ1-4, reads GAGVSQSPSNKVTEKGKDVELRCDPISGHTALYWYRQSLGQGLEFLIYFQGNSAPDKSGLPSDRFSAERTGGSVSTLTIQRTQQEDSAVYLCASSSTGATNEKLFFGSGTQLSVL.

V usage is TRBV7-2 and J usage is TRBJ2-3, with D maybe TRBD2 (6 bases). V was trimmed by 5 bases and J by 4 bases, leaving 13 bases between them. The CDR3 extends over 14 amino acids. The germline gives CDR1 SGHTA, CDR2 FQGNSA. The CDR3 DNA sequence: TGTGCCAGCAGCAGTGAGCGGGTATCAGATACGCAGTATTTT. Its protein is CASSSERVSDTQYF. The entire variable domain, with the rest obtained from reference TRBV7-2 and TRBJ2-3, is as follows: GAGVSQSPSNKVTEKGKDVELRCDPISGHTALYWYRQSLGQGLEFLIYFQGNSAPDKSGLPSDRFSAERTGGSVSTLTIQRTQQEDSAVYLCASSSERVSDTQYFGPGTRLTVL.

The chain uses TRBV30 and TRBJ2-5, with D tentatively TRBD1 (5 bases). The CDR3 is 13 residues long. The V gene's germline CDR1 is GTSNPN and CDR2 SVGIG (reference sequence). Trimming left V 7 bases short and J 2 bases short, with 14 bases between. This CDR3 reads CASGRSSQETQYF. CDR3 in DNA: TGTGCCTCAGGGCGCAGCAGTCAAGAGACCCAGTACTTC.

The genes are TRBV30 and TRBJ2-3; TRBD2 agrees at 10 bases. This CDR3 has 17 amino acids. Germline assignment: CDR1 GTSNPN and CDR2 SVGIG (reference sequence). Germline trimming cut 6 bases from V and 15 bases from J; bases unmatched to any gene: 27. The CDR3 nucleotides are TGTGCCTGCGTCCCCAGATTCACTAGCGGGACTCCCCCTCCGCGATATTTT. Amino acid sequence: CACVPRFTSGTPPPRYF.